This TCR beta chain comes out of a study of T cells in Graves' hyperthyroidism and ophthalmopathy. Findings and limits, study-wide: Separating ophthalmopathy from stable hyperthyroidism was achieved by a 13 V-J model.

To note about this clonotype: The antigen is unknown.

From RNA transcripts, TCR beta CDR3 regions were amplified. A first-round RT-PCR of the TCR CDR3 used the HTBI primer set. In TCRdb, the multiplex PCR reads were re-called with MiXCR into one record per CDR3 protein. The sample contains hundreds of thousands of distinct CDR3 sequences, roughly 20% of which appear only once. The source of the PBMCs was less than 12 ml of fresh peripheral blood. Germline V CDR1 and CDR2: KGHDR, SFDVKD. The length of the CDR3 is 17 residues. Trimming shortened V by 5 bases and J by 0 bases, and 15 bases separated the two germline ends. The sequence was obtained from a man aged 30-40 years with Graves' ophthalmopathy. The sequencing input was blood. The chain couples TRBV24-1 to TRBJ2-2; D is perhaps TRBD1 (5 bases). CDR3 DNA: TGTGCCACCAGTGGATGGGCAGGCAGGGCGAACACCGGGGAGCTGTTTTTT. Encoded protein: CATSGWAGRANTGELFF.